This record concerns one T cell receptor beta chain sequence. The antigen remains unidentified. These data are taken from a study of OX40 agonist ivuxolimab in advanced cancers. Whole-study context: Among those enrolled, mean age was approximately 62 years (range about 23 to 90) and 82.7% were male.

Assay used: immunoSEQ multiplex PCR; TCRdb lists only in-frame clones, some missing. The table records some 70,000 clones, more than 75% of them present only once. Study-wide points: Among expanded peripheral T cells, antigen specificity went undetermined. Expansion of clones was among the lowest in partial responders at 0.1-3.0 mg/kg. By week 6 at 0.1 to 3.0 mg/kg, blood CD4+ and CD8+ T cells had expanded clonally.

Source: CD4+ or CD8+ T cells sorted from blood, taken in a trial of the OX40 agonist ivuxolimab. This clonotype originated in an adult with an advanced solid tumor such as melanoma, head and neck, liver or kidney cancer.

CDR3 amino acids: CASSPTGQGEYEQYF. CDR3 bases: TGTGCCAGCTCACCAACGGGACAGGGAGAATACGAGCAGTACTTC. The V call is TRBV18, the J call TRBJ2-7; 9 bases fit TRBD1. V was clipped by 2 bases and J by 4 bases; unmatched bases: 6. The CDR3 totals 15 residues. Germline V lookup: CDR1 KGHSH, CDR2 LQKENI.